This is a list of T cell receptor beta chains from one sample in a study of technical replicates of blood from a few donors. Here immunoSEQ multiplex PCR was the method, and the copy in TCRdb shows in-frame clones only, minus some. Of 55,000 to 65,000 clones in the sample, around 88% are singletons; the top ten hold approximately 5.4%. The sequenced sample was PBMCs. These receptors all stem from a human donor in good health. Some clones in this sample may be carry-over from other donors' samples. Both conserved end residues are part of each CDR3. D genes are given only for firm matches. Clone size is not always given. Where it is, it says once, few, many or a class for expanded clones.

TRBV11-3	13	-	few	TRBJ2-3	TGTGCCAGCAGCTTACGGTTCACAGATACGCAGTATTTT	CASSLRFTDTQYF
TRBV19	15	TRBD1	once	TRBJ2-1	TGTGCCAGTAGTATTCGACAGGGGGGCATGCAACAGCAGTTCTTC	CASSIRQGGMQQQFF
TRBV30	15	TRBD1	-	TRBJ1-4	TGTGCCTGGAGTGTCGGGGCAGGGGGATATGAAAAACTGTTTTTT	CAWSVGAGGYEKLFF
TRBV5-6	13	TRBD1	-	TRBJ1-2	TGTGCCAGCAGCCAATGGGACAGTATGGGCTACACCTTC	CASSQWDSMGYTF
TRBV7-9	15	-	once	TRBJ1-6	TGTGCCAGCAGCCCCAGTGGTTTACGGGGTTCACCCCTCCACTTT	CASSPSGLRGSPLHF
TRBV9	15	TRBD1	-	TRBJ2-1	TGTGCCAGCAGCGTAGAGGGACAGGGGGGTTTAGGGCAGTTCTTC	CASSVEGQGGLGQFF
TRBV4-3	13	-	-	TRBJ2-1	TGCGCCAGCAGCCAGAGCAGGGTGGATGAGCAGTTCTTC	CASSQSRVDEQFF
TRBV5-1	14	-	-	TRBJ2-3	TGCGCCAGCAGCTTGGCGACTATCGGAGATACGCAGTATTTT	CASSLATIGDTQYF
TRBV27	15	-	-	TRBJ2-3	TGTGCCAGCAGTGTATCACGAGGATACACAGATACGCAGTATTTT	CASSVSRGYTDTQYF
TRBV7-2	19	-	-	TRBJ1-1	TGTGCCAGCAGCCTGACGTCGACAGGCCTTAAATCTTGGAACACTGAAGCTTTCTTT	CASSLTSTGLKSWNTEAFF